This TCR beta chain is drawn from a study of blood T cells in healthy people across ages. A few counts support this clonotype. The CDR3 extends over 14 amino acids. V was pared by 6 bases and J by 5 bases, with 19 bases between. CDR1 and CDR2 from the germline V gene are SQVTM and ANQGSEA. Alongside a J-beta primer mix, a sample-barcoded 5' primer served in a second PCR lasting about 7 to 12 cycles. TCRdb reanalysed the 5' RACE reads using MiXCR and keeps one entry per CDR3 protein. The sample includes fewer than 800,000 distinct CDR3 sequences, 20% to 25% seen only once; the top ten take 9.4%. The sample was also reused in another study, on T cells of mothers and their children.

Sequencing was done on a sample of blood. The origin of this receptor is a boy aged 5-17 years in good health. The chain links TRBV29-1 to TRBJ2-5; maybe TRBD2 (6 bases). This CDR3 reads CSVEGWGRVETQYF. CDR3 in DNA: TGCAGCGTGGAGGGATGGGGGAGAGTGGAGACCCAGTACTTC. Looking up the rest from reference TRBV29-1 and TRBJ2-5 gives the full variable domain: SAVISQKPSRDICQRGTSLTIQCQVDSQVTMMFWYRQQPGQSLTLIATANQGSEATYESGFVIDKFPISRPNLTFSTLTVSNMSPEDSSIYLCSVEGWGRVETQYFGPGTRLLVL.